These T cell receptor beta chains were read from a single sample in a study of blood T cells in healthy people across ages. From the 5' RACE reads, TCRdb called clonotypes with MiXCR, one entry per CDR3 protein. The sample lists 1.5 million to 2 million distinct CDR3 sequences; about two fifths were seen once. Sequencing input: blood. The receptors come from a human donor in good health. CDR3s include the opening cysteine and the closing phenylalanine or tryptophan. The order of the fields is J gene, V gene, CDR3 protein.

TRBJ1-2 TRBV20-1 CSAMGQENYGYTF
TRBJ1-2 TRBV15 CATSRMTGANPYGHTF
TRBJ1-2 TRBV4-2 CASSQWIGGQGPNYGYTF
TRBJ2-2 TRBV10-3 CAISLQPGQSTGELFF
TRBJ2-5 TRBV5-1 CASSLNQLGQETQYF
TRBJ2-1 TRBV5-6 CASSLMRDEQFF
TRBJ2-5 TRBV12-3/TRBV12-4 CASREVNSGETQYF
TRBJ2-1 TRBV3-1 CASSLQSSLSYNEQFF
TRBJ1-2 TRBV3-1 CASSQWTGNYGYTF
TRBJ2-7 TRBV20-1 CSARAGGQGPFGQYF
TRBJ2-5 TRBV2 CASSGYQETQYF
TRBJ2-3 TRBV29-1 CSGESLDTQYF
TRBJ2-5 TRBV20-1 CSATGPRETQYF
TRBJ2-4 TRBV20-1 CSARSGQGAWRNIQYF
TRBJ2-1 TRBV7-6 CASSLYGGGRNEQFF
TRBJ2-1 TRBV11-1 CASSLFVGNNEQFF
TRBJ1-5 TRBV5-1 CASSPGTLNQPQHF
TRBJ2-1 TRBV6-6 CASSRVSNEQFF
NA TRBV6-4 CASSNIMGANLHEQYF
TRBJ2-5 TRBV20-1 CSATGSLGDQETQYF
TRBJ1-4 TRBV20-1 CSASEGDREKLFF
TRBJ1-5 TRBV29-1 CSVGEHKGNQPQHF
TRBJ2-4 TRBV4-1 CASSQPRQPKNIQYF
TRBJ2-1 TRBV7-8 CASSFSPGSNSYNEQFF
TRBJ2-7 TRBV20-1 CSARAWGATYEQYF
TRBJ2-1 TRBV6-6 CASSYRGGAVHNEQFF
TRBJ2-5 TRBV6-5 CASSYAGSETQYF
NA TRBV20-1 CSARQLAEYNEQYF
NA TRBV7-2 CASSLVRDLFYPPIDEQYF
TRBJ2-7 TRBV27 CASRDGQGYYEQYF
NA TRBV7-3 CASSLTTGGGGRETQYF
TRBJ2-6 TRBV7-9 CASSPEGGWANVLTF
TRBJ2-3 TRBV29-1 CSVEAGSTDTQYF
TRBJ2-1 TRBV12-3/TRBV12-4 CASRRETSGGEFF
TRBJ1-2 TRBV28 CASSLDNRGGYTF
TRBJ2-2 TRBV7-3 CASSSNTAGASTGELFF
TRBJ1-5 TRBV6-1 CASSEFYSNQPQHF
TRBJ2-3 TRBV4-2 CASSQGGPTTDTQYF
TRBJ2-6 TRBV5-1 CASSLDRMRALSSGANVLTF
TRBJ1-2 TRBV7-9 CASSLGPTGYYGYTF
TRBJ1-2 TRBV20-1 CSALLVGYNYGYTF
NA TRBV6-2/TRBV6-3 CASSYDRTTQYF
TRBJ2-6 TRBV5-1 CASSLTGEANVLTF
TRBJ1-2 TRBV24-1 CATSDSSAGGNYGYTF